This TCR beta chain was sequenced for a study of metastatic and nonmetastatic thyroid tumors. Across the whole study: For malignant and benign thyroid patients, tumor or nodule tissue and blood were the sources whose repertoires were compared. Whole-study findings and limits: Reportedly, malignant thyroid tumors had significantly higher TCR beta diversity than benign nodules, in blood and tumor.

This clone has a count of ten or more. Its antigen is not identified. The authors' processing: To classify distant metastasis in papillary thyroid cancer, a model was built from CDR3 differences across clinicopathological groups. TCRdb reanalyzed the PCR reads with MiXCR. The V and J calls were determined by TCRdb, not by the authors. The table lists 43,000 or so clones, about 16% of them singletons, with about 20% in the top ten. V was cut by 8 bases and J by 5 bases, with 9 bases left in between. This CDR3 region has 11 residues. No treatment of any kind had been given to any patient before thyroid surgery.

The TCR sequence derives from a female donor with papillary thyroid cancer or a benign thyroid nodule (not recorded which). Some clones in this sample may be carry-over from other donors' samples. The V call is TRBV12-3 or TRBV12-4, the J call TRBJ1-1, with a possible D match to TRBD1 (6 bases). The sample comprised blood. The CDR3 loop is CASVGQTEAFF. The CDR3 nucleotides are TGTGCCAGCGTTGGACAGACTGAAGCTTTCTTT.